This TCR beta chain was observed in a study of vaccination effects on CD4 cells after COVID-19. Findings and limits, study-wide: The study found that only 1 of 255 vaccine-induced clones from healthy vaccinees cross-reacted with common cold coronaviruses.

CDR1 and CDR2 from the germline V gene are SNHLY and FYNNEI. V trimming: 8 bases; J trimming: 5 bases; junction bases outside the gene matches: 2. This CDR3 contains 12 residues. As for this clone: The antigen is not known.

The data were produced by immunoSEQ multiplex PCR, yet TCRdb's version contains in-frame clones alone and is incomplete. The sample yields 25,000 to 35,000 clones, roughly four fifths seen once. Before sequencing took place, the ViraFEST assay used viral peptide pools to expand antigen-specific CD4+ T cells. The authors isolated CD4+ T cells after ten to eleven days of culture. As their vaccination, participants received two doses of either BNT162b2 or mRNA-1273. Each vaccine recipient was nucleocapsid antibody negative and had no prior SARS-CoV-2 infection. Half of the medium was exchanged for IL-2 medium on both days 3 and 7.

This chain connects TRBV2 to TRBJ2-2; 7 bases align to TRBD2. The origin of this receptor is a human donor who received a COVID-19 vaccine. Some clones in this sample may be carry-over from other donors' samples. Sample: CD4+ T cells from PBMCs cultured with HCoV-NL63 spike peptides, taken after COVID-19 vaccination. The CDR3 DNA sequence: TGTGCCAGCGGGCGGGGGACCGGGGAGCTGTTTTTT. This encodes CASGRGTGELFF. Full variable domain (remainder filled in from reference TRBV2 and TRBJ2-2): EPEVTQTPSHQVTQMGQEVILRCVPISNHLYFYWYRQILGQKVEFLVSFYNNEISEKSEIFDDQFSVERPDGSNFTLKIRSTKLEDSAMYFCASGRGTGELFFGEGSRLTVL.